The next 2 T cell receptor beta chains were all read from a single sample in a study of graft-versus-host responses after intestinal transplantation. Antigens for these TCRs are unknown. Profiled with immunoSEQ multiplex PCR; TCRdb holds only in-frame clones, not every one. Seen here are approximately 80,000 clones, roughly 91% observed once, and the top ten hold around 0.35%. The source was unstimulated CD4+ T cells sorted from spleen or lymph node cells, collected before intestinal transplant. These receptors were obtained from a human donor who received an intestinal transplant.

This clone was seen just once. The V and J genes are TRBV19 and TRBJ2-1, with a possible D match to TRBD2 (5 bases). The V end lost 8 bases, the J end lost 16 bases, and 15 bases lay between the germline ends. The CDR3 extends over 10 amino acids. Germline CDR1 is LNHDA and CDR2 is SQIVND (reference sequence). The CDR3 coding sequence is TGTGCCAGTCCCCGGGCCCCGGGATTCTTC. Amino acid sequence: CASPRAPGFF.

The rearrangement joins TRBV27 to TRBJ1-1; TRBD1 is a possible D gene (6 bases). This CDR3 has 15 residues. Trimming cost V 6 bases and J 1 base, with 15 bases left between them. Germline values: CDR1 MNHEY, CDR2 SMNVEV (reference sequence). CDR3 coding DNA: TGTGCCAGCAGGGCCCGGGGGGCACGGAACACTGAAGCTTTCTTT. Its translation is CASRARGARNTEAFF.